Each of the 22 T cell receptor beta chains below was sequenced from the same sample in a study of T-cell memory formation after mild COVID-19. TCRdb re-called the 5' RACE reads through MiXCR, storing one row per CDR3 protein. The sample records approximately 46,000 distinct CDR3 sequences, approximately 12% being singletons. Source material: PBMCs or a T cell subset sorted from them (not recorded which). All receptors come from a man younger than 35 who had mild COVID-19 (a few samples of this study predate the infection). Cell type and time point are not known.

This clonotype appeared many times. The CDR3 spells CASSSGQGLETQYF. The CDR3 region has the DNA TGCGCCAGCAGCTCGGGACAGGGGTTAGAGACCCAGTACTTC. The V call is TRBV5-1, the J call TRBJ2-5, with TRBD1 identical over 10 bases. Looked up from germline, CDR1 is SGHRS and CDR2 is YFSETQ. Trimming at V came to 3 bases and at J to 4 bases, leaving 3 bases not matched to a gene. The CDR3 sequence is 14 residues long.

The chain couples TRBV29-1 to TRBJ2-3; 11 positions match TRBD2. The CDR3 spans 14 residues. V trimming: 6 bases; J trimming: 5 bases; junction bases outside the gene matches: 7. Germline V gene data show CDR1 as SQVTM and CDR2 as ANQGSEA. CDR3 in amino acids: CSVIAGGPGDTQYF. CDR3 bases: TGCAGCGTAATAGCGGGGGGGCCGGGAGATACGCAGTATTTT.

This clonotype was picked up many times. The rearrangement uses TRBV20-1 and TRBJ2-1; tentative D call: TRBD1 (6 bases). The CDR3 is made up of 14 amino acids. CDR1 is DFQATT and CDR2 is SNEGSKA in the germline V gene (reference sequence). Between the trimmed V and J ends, which lost 6 bases and 5 bases, there was a span of 17 bases. CDR3 sequence reads: CSADARRGNNEQFF. DNA of the CDR3: TGCAGTGCCGATGCGCGCAGGGGCAACAATGAGCAGTTCTTC.

The gene calls are TRBV9 and TRBJ1-4; a weak D match, TRBD1 (6 bases). CDR3 length: 15 amino acids. The V end was cut by 2 bases, the J end by 7 bases, with 15 bases between. Germline CDR1 SGDLS, CDR2 YYNGEE. As DNA, the CDR3 is TGTGCCAGCAGCGTCTCCGGGACAATTGGTGAAAAACTGTTTTTT. Encoded protein: CASSVSGTIGEKLFF.

V gene TRBV12-3 or TRBV12-4 combines with J gene TRBJ1-1; D is perhaps TRBD1 (6 bases). V lost 7 bases, J lost 3 bases, and 18 bases lay in between. The CDR3 loop spans 15 amino acids. CDR3 loop: CASTGALGVYTEAFF. Written as DNA, the CDR3 is TGTGCCAGCACAGGGGCATTGGGGGTGTACACTGAAGCTTTCTTT.

This clonotype was counted ten times or more. The chain joins TRBV6-4 to TRBJ2-1; tentatively, D is TRBD1 (5 bases). CDR1 is MRHNA, CDR2 SNTAGT, per germline. The ends were cut back, 2 bases at V and 2 bases at J, with 13 bases in the middle. This CDR3 has 16 residues. Here the CDR3 DNA reads TGTGCCAGCAGTGACGACGACAGAGCTCCCTACAATGAGCAGTTCTTC. Translated, it gives CASSDDDRAPYNEQFF.

The sample holds a few counts of this clonotype. The gene calls are TRBV10-3 and TRBJ2-5; D is tentatively TRBD1 or TRBD2 (5 bases each). Germline CDR1 reads ENHRY; CDR2 reads SYGVKD. Trimming took 5 bases from V and 5 from J, leaving 9 bases between them. The CDR3 sequence is 12 residues long. The DNA for the CDR3 is TGTGCCATCAGTCGGGGCGGTGAGACCCAGTACTTC. Translation gives CAISRGGETQYF.

The chain combines TRBV30 with TRBJ1-1; D is possibly TRBD1 (5 bases). The V end was cut by 2 bases, the J end by 6 bases, with 7 bases between. Germline V lookup: CDR1 GTSNPN, CDR2 SVGIG (reference sequence). The CDR3 length is 11 residues. CDR3 nucleotide sequence: TGTGCCTGGAGTCTAGGGGCTGAAGCTTTCTTT. Residues: CAWSLGAEAFF.

Only a few counts were recorded for this clonotype. The chain employs TRBV5-1 and TRBJ2-7; maybe TRBD1 (6 bases). The CDR3 length is 14 residues. CDR1 is SGHRS and CDR2 is YFSETQ in the germline V gene. Deletions cut 5 bases from V and 1 base from J, with 13 bases between. The CDR3 DNA reads as TGCGCCAGCAGACCCGGGACAACATCCTACGAGCAGTACTTC. Translation gives CASRPGTTSYEQYF. The whole variable domain, remainder taken from reference TRBV5-1 and TRBJ2-7, is KAGVTQTPRYLIKTRGQQVTLSCSPISGHRSVSWYQQTPGQGLQFLFEYFSETQRNKGNFPGRFSGRQFSNSRSEMNVSTLELGDSALYLCASRPGTTSYEQYFGPGTRLTVT.

This clonotype was observed a few times. The chain employs TRBV7-9 and TRBJ1-4; TRBD1 agrees at 9 bases. Trimming at V came to 5 bases and at J to 7 bases, leaving 5 bases not matched to a gene. This CDR3 has 14 amino acids. Germline loops: CDR1 SEHNR, CDR2 FQNEAQ (reference sequence). The CDR3 spells CASSPGQGSEKLFF. The CDR3 region has the DNA TGTGCCAGCAGCCCCGGACAGGGGAGTGAAAAACTGTTTTTT. Based on the CDR3 plus reference TRBV7-9 and TRBJ1-4, the full variable domain is DTGVSQNPRHKITKRGQNVTFRCDPISEHNRLYWYRQTLGQGPEFLTYFQNEAQLEKSRLLSDRFSAERPKGSFSTLEIQRTEQGDSAMYLCASSPGQGSEKLFFGSGTQLSVL.

This clonotype was seen a handful of times. The CDR3: CASSAPPYEQYV. CDR3 nucleotide sequence: TGTGCCAGCAGCGCCCCGCCCTACGAGCAGTACGTC. The rearrangement uses TRBV5-8 and TRBJ2-7; no clear D gene. V was cut by 4 bases and J by 2 bases, with 7 bases left in between. The germline V gene encodes CDR1 SGHTS and CDR2 YDEGEE. This CDR3 has 12 amino acids.

The sample holds many counts of this clonotype. The rearrangement joins TRBV5-1 to TRBJ2-7, with D perhaps given as TRBD1 or TRBD2 (5 bases each). This CDR3 comprises 17 residues. V lost 0 bases, J lost 7 bases, and 23 bases lay in between. The germline CDR1 and CDR2 sequences are SGHRS and YFSETQ. The CDR3 coding sequence is TGCGCCAGCAGCTTGGGGCAGCTGGGGGACGTCGTTGGGGAGCAGTACGTC. As protein: CASSLGQLGDVVGEQYV.

Many counts were recorded for this clonotype. This chain connects TRBV5-1 to TRBJ1-1; D is uncertain. The V end was cut by 1 base, the J end by 0 bases, with 7 bases between. The CDR3 length is 14 residues. Per the germline V gene, CDR1 is SGHRS and CDR2 is YFSETQ. This chain's CDR3 is CASSLLPMNTEAFF. CDR3 bases: TGCGCCAGCAGCTTGCTCCCAATGAACACTGAAGCTTTCTTT.

This clonotype was detected only a few times. This chain uses TRBV5-4 with TRBJ2-3; 11 nucleotides agree with TRBD2. V lost 3 bases, J lost 7 bases, and 7 bases stayed unmatched. Germline V gene sequence: CDR1 SGHNT, CDR2 YYREEE (reference sequence). This CDR3 has 15 amino acids. CDR3 residues: CASSSTTSGAYTQYF. The CDR3 DNA is TGTGCCAGCAGCTCGACGACTAGCGGGGCATATACGCAGTATTTT.

This clonotype has a handful of counts. The rearrangement joins TRBV29-1 to TRBJ2-7; TRBD1 is a possible D gene (6 bases). The CDR3 has 15 residues. CDR1 and CDR2 from the germline V gene are SQVTM and ANQGSEA. The V end lost 4 bases, the J end lost 1 base, and 17 bases lay between the germline ends. The CDR3 spells CSVGGSRGRSYEQYF. Written as DNA, the CDR3 is TGCAGCGTTGGCGGGTCCAGGGGAAGATCCTACGAGCAGTACTTC.

Concerning this clonotype: A junction end diverges from the germline sequence, so it may reflect a read error. The rearrangement uses TRBV6-6 and TRBJ2-5; D not resolved. The CDR3 is made up of 15 amino acids. Germline-derived CDR1 and CDR2 are MNHNY and SVGAGI (reference sequence). Here the CDR3 reads CASTAVEAYQETKYF. DNA of the CDR3: TGTGCCAGCACCGCCGTTGAGGCCTACCAAGAGACCAAGTACTTC.

This chain links TRBV5-1 with TRBJ1-1; 8 bases match TRBD1. Germline values: CDR1 SGHRS, CDR2 YFSETQ. The CDR3 is 17 amino acids. J gave up 2 bases and V 0 bases, and 9 bases lay outside the gene matches. The CDR3 DNA reads TGCGCCAGCAGCTTGGATGGCCCCAGGGGGCTTAACACTGAAGCTTTCTTT. Protein: CASSLDGPRGLNTEAFF. The full variable domain, completed using reference TRBV5-1 and TRBJ1-1, is KAGVTQTPRYLIKTRGQQVTLSCSPISGHRSVSWYQQTPGQGLQFLFEYFSETQRNKGNFPGRFSGRQFSNSRSEMNVSTLELGDSALYLCASSLDGPRGLNTEAFFGQGTRLTVV.

This clonotype came up a few times. V and J are TRBV20-1 and TRBJ2-7, with no clear D. Germline CDR1 and CDR2: DFQATT and SNEGSKA (reference sequence). V lost 0 bases and J lost 1, with 10 bases in between. The CDR3 totals 14 residues. CDR3 amino acids: CSARDPPESYEQYV. The CDR3 coding sequence is TGCAGTGCTAGAGATCCCCCGGAGTCCTACGAGCAGTACGTC.

This clonotype was seen only a few times. This chain uses TRBV7-2 with TRBJ2-5, with 12 bases matching TRBD2. V shed 6 bases and J 2 bases; nucleotides not matched to a gene: 13. CDR3 length equals 18 residues. Looked up from germline, CDR1 is SGHTA and CDR2 is FQGNSA. Here the CDR3 reads CASSKTLAGGVLQETQYF. The CDR3 coding sequence is TGTGCCAGCAGTAAAACCCTAGCGGGGGGGGTGCTTCAAGAGACCCAGTACTTC.

This clonotype was seen many times. V gene TRBV29-1 combines with J gene TRBJ2-1, with TRBD1 as a possible D gene (6 bases). The germline CDR1 and CDR2 sequences are SQVTM and ANQGSEA. CDR3 length: 14 residues. V lost 4 bases and J 2 bases, leaving 12 bases between the germline ends. The DNA for the CDR3 is TGCAGCGTTGTTTGGGGGCCCACCTACAATGAGCAGTTCTTC. Its translation is CSVVWGPTYNEQFF.

The table lists this clonotype with many counts. This chain connects TRBV4-3 to TRBJ2-1; D might be TRBD2 (6 bases). This CDR3 region has 16 residues. Germline CDR1 LGHNA, CDR2 YSLEER. Trimming took off 0 bases at V and 3 bases at J, with 12 bases between the two ends. CDR3 coding DNA: TGCGCCAGCAGCCAAGAGGAGGGGCGGGGCTACAATGAGCAGTTCTTC. Protein sequence: CASSQEEGRGYNEQFF.

This clonotype was picked up a small number of times. J is TRBJ2-5 and V is TRBV7-7; TRBD2 is a possible D gene (6 bases). This CDR3 comprises 14 residues. Germline CDR1 SSHAT, CDR2 FNYEAQ (reference sequence). V shed 5 bases and J shed 4 bases, with 14 bases lying between them. The CDR3 loop is CASSPGQGGETQYF. In DNA, the CDR3 is TGTGCCAGCAGCCCCGGGCAGGGAGGAGAGACCCAGTACTTC.